The text below deals with one T cell receptor (beta chain). The germline gives CDR1 SGDLS, CDR2 YYNGEE. The CDR3 contains 13 residues. The V and J ends lost 4 bases and 6 bases, in that order; junction bases with no gene match: 7. As processed by the authors: Reference gene primer amplification in the assay estimated nucleated cell counts. The protocol was immunoSEQ multiplex PCR, while the TCRdb copy is restricted to in-frame clones and leaves out a portion. For V, J and clone size, that table is used; D and trimming come from the DNA. The table shows around 290,000 clones, with around nine tenths occurring only once. A Seattle source enrolled patients during active infection and followed them longitudinally. This specimen comes from a study of blood T cell repertoires in COVID-19. Background on the study: The United States, Italy and Spain were the sources of the acute and convalescent COVID-19 samples. From T cells, B-cell-depleted T cells, or PBMCs came the material, which was cDNA or gDNA.

The V call is TRBV9, the J call TRBJ2-7, with 7 bases aligning to TRBD1. The receptor comes from a woman in her 70s with COVID-19, enrolled during active disease. The specimen was peripheral blood. CDR3: CASSSGDSGEQYF. The CDR3 nucleotides are TGTGCCAGCAGCTCCGGGGACAGTGGCGAGCAGTACTTC.